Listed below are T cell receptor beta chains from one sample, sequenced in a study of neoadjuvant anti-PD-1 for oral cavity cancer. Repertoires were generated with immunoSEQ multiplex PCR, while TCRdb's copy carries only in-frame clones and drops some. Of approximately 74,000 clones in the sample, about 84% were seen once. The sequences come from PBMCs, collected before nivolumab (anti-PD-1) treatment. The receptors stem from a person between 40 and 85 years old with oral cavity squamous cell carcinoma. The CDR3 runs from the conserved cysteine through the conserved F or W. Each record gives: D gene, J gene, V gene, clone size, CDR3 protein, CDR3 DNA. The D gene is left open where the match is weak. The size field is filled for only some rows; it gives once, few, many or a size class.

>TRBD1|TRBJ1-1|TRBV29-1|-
CSVDPTGRTEAFF
TGCAGCGTTGACCCGACAGGGAGGACTGAAGCTTTCTTT
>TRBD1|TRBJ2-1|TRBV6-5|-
CASSYSVRGYYNEQFF
TGTGCCAGCAGTTACTCTGTCAGGGGGTACTACAATGAGCAGTTCTTC
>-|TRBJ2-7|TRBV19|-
CASSIQRSSYEQYF
TGTGCCAGTAGTATCCAGCGGAGCTCCTACGAGCAGTACTTC
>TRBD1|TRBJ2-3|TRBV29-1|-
CSVVSGTGLTDTQYF
TGCAGCGTTGTCTCCGGGACAGGGCTCACAGATACGCAGTATTTT
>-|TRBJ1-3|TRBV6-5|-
CASSYSTYSGNTIYF
TGTGCCAGCAGTTACTCGACATATTCAGGAAACACCATATATTTT
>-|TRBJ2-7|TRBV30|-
CAWSVLNEQYF
TGTGCCTGGAGTGTACTTAACGAGCAGTACTTC
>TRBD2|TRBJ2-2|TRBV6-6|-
CASQREPNGELFF
TGTGCCTCCCAGCGGGAGCCAAACGGGGAGCTGTTTTTT
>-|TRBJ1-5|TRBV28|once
CASSPRGEPQHF
TGTGCCAGCAGTCCGCGTGGGGAGCCCCAGCATTTT
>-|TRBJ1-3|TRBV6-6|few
CATKGHSGNTIYF
TGTGCCACAAAGGGCCACTCTGGAAACACCATATATTTT
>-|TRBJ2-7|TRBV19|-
CATGPGASYEQYF
TGTGCCACCGGACCCGGGGCCTCCTACGAGCAGTACTTC
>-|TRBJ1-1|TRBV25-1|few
CASSAKTLPDTEAFF
TGTGCCAGCAGTGCAAAGACCCTTCCCGACACTGAAGCTTTCTTT
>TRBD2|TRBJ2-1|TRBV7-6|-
CASSYLAGGSNEQFF
TGTGCCAGCAGCTATCTAGCGGGAGGATCCAATGAGCAGTTCTTC
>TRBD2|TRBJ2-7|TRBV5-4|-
CASSSWGTSYEQYF
TGTGCCAGCAGCTCTTGGGGGACTAGCTACGAGCAGTACTTC
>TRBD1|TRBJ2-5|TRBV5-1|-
CASKNGDRVQETQYF
TGCGCCAGCAAAAACGGGGACAGGGTACAAGAGACCCAGTACTTC
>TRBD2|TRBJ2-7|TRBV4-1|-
CASSQDGLAGVNEQYF
TGCGCCAGCAGCCAAGATGGGCTAGCGGGAGTTAACGAGCAGTACTTC
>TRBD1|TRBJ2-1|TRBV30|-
CAWSGMGQGAGEQFF
TGTGCCTGGAGTGGGATGGGACAGGGGGCTGGTGAGCAGTTCTTC
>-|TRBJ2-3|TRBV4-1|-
CASSQGPVVLSTDTQYF
TGCGCCAGCAGCCAAGGACCCGTGGTCCTTTCCACAGATACGCAGTATTTT
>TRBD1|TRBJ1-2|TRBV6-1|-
CASSQQGGNGYTF
TGTGCCAGCAGTCAACAGGGGGGGAATGGCTACACCTTC
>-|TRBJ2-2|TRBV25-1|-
CASSVGGLLATNTGELFF
TGTGCCAGCAGTGTAGGGGGTCTACTAGCGACTAACACCGGGGAGCTGTTTTTT
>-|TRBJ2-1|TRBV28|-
CASTDLGQRYNEQFF
TGTGCCAGCACCGATCTGGGGCAGCGGTACAATGAGCAGTTCTTC
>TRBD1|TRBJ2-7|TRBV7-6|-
CASSPGQGAREQYF
TGTGCCAGCAGCCCGGGACAGGGGGCGAGAGAGCAGTACTTC
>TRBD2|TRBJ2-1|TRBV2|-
CASNLGLNNEQFF
TGTGCCAGCAACCTGGGACTAAACAATGAGCAGTTCTTC
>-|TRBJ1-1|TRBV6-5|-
CASSYGEYREAFF
TGTGCCAGCAGTTACGGGGAATACCGAGAAGCTTTCTTT
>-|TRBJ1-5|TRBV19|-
CASGGGPNQPQHF
TGTGCCAGTGGGGGCGGACCCAATCAGCCCCAGCATTTT
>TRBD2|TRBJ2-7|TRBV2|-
CASRRLAGDSYEQYF
TGTGCCAGCAGACGACTAGCGGGAGATTCCTACGAGCAGTACTTC
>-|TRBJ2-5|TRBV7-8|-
CASSLVSVLGQETQYF
TGTGCCAGCAGCTTAGTGTCCGTGCTGGGCCAAGAGACCCAGTACTTC
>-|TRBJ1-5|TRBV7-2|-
CASSLDNQPQHF
TGTGCCAGCAGCTTAGACAATCAGCCCCAGCATTTT
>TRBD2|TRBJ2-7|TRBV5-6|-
CASRKTSGGSYEQYF
TGTGCCAGCAGGAAGACTAGCGGGGGGTCCTACGAGCAGTACTTC
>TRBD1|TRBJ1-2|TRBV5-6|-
CASTTGLLNYGYTF
TGTGCCAGTACGACAGGGCTACTTAACTATGGCTACACCTTC
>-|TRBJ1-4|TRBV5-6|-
CASSDGDLTWEKLFF
TGTGCCAGCAGTGATGGGGATCTCACTTGGGAAAAACTGTTTTTT
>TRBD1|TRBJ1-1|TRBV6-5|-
CASSKLGQVEAFF
TGTGCCAGCAGTAAACTCGGACAGGTAGAAGCTTTCTTT
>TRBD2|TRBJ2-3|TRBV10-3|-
CAISGGGPGRTTDTQYF
TGTGCCATCAGTGGGGGGGGACCGGGACGTACCACAGATACGCAGTATTTT
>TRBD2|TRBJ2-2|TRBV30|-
CAWSRLAGFTGELFF
TGTGCCTGGAGTAGGCTAGCGGGATTCACCGGGGAGCTGTTTTTT
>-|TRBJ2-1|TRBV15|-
CATSGRYRRESSYNEQFF
TGTGCCACCAGCGGACGGTATAGGAGGGAAAGCTCCTACAATGAGCAGTTCTTC
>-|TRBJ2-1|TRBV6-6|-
CASKGEEQFF
TGTGCCAGCAAAGGGGAAGAGCAGTTCTTC
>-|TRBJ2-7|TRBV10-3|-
CAIKYSESGYEQYF
TGTGCCATCAAGTACTCGGAATCGGGCTACGAGCAGTACTTC
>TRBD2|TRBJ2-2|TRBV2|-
CASAGLAGNTGELFF
TGTGCCAGCGCCGGACTAGCGGGGAACACCGGGGAGCTGTTTTTT
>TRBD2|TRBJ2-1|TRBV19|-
CATTGAGVNNEQFF
TGTGCCACCACTGGAGCGGGAGTGAACAATGAGCAGTTCTTC
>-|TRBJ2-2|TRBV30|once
CAWRGQGNTGELFF
TGTGCCTGGAGAGGGCAGGGGAACACCGGGGAGCTGTTTTTT
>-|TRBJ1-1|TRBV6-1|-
CASSEGPAEAFF
TGTGCCAGCAGTGAAGGGCCGGCTGAAGCTTTCTTT
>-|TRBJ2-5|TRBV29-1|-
CSVEDQAPETQYF
TGCAGCGTTGAAGATCAGGCGCCAGAGACCCAGTACTTC
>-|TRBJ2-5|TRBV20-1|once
CSASSGETQYF
TGCAGTGCTAGCAGCGGGGAGACCCAGTACTTC
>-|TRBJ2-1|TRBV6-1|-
CASSEGARQNSYNEQFF
TGTGCCAGCAGTGAGGGCGCTCGACAAAACTCCTACAATGAGCAGTTCTTC
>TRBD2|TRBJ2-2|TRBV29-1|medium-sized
CSARGLAGGRTGELFF
TGCAGCGCCCGGGGACTAGCGGGAGGGCGGACCGGGGAGCTGTTTTTT
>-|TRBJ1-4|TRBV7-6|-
CASSLGARFGISNEKLFF
TGTGCCAGCAGCTTAGGGGCCCGGTTCGGGATAAGTAATGAAAAACTGTTTTTT
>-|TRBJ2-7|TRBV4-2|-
CASSQEGERGNEQYF
TGTGCCAGCAGCCAAGAGGGGGAGCGAGGGAACGAGCAGTACTTC
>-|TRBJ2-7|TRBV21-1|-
CASSKGHDSSYEQYF
TGTGCCAGCAGCAAAGGGCACGACTCTTCTTACGAGCAGTACTTC
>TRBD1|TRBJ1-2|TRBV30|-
CAWSKGQGDDYTF
TGTGCCTGGAGTAAAGGACAGGGTGATGACTACACCTTC
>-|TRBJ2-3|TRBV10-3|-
CAISKKDTQYF
TGTGCCATCAGTAAGAAGGATACGCAGTATTTT
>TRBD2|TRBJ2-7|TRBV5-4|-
CASSLRGLADEQYF
TGTGCCAGCAGCCTCCGCGGACTAGCGGACGAGCAGTACTTC
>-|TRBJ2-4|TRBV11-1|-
CASSLGGYKNIQYF
TGTGCCAGCAGCTTAGGCGGTTACAAAAACATTCAGTACTTC
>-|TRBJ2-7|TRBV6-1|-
CASSEEGSQALTTTVQYF
TGTGCCAGCAGTGAAGAGGGGTCTCAGGCCCTCACGACCACGGTGCAGTACTTC